The next 16 T cell receptor beta chains were all read from a single sample in a study of breast tumors, draining lymph nodes, adjacent tissues. One entry per CDR3 protein, called by TCRdb with MiXCR from the multiplex PCR reads. The sample includes some 150,000 distinct CDR3 sequences, 30% to 35% of them seen just once. Samples came from axillary lymph nodes draining the breast cancer. Sequencing was carried out using axillary lymph node tissue. Receptors were obtained from a female donor with breast cancer. Some clones in this sample may be carry-over from other donors' samples.

To note about this clonotype: With a much larger clone just one base away, this may be a read error. The chain couples TRBV6-2 or TRBV6-3 to TRBJ2-3; 8 bases align to TRBD2. CDR3 length: 14 amino acids. Per germline, CDR1 MNHEY and CDR2 SVGEGT. CDR3 residues: CASSYREGPDMQYF. The CDR3 bases are TGTGCCAGCAGTTACCGGGAGGGCCCAGATATGCAGTATTTT.

This clonotype was detected ten times or more. The chain links TRBV7-9 to TRBJ2-5, with TRBD2 matching over 12 bases. In germline, CDR1 is SEHNR, CDR2 FQNEAQ (reference sequence). V shed 4 bases, J shed 1 base, and the junction held 7 bases outside the gene matches. CDR3 length equals 17 residues. The CDR3 is CASSSGLAGRRQETQYF. CDR3 nucleotides: TGTGCCAGCAGCTCCGGACTAGCGGGGCGTCGCCAAGAGACCCAGTACTTC.

This clonotype came up many times. The rearrangement joins TRBV30 to TRBJ1-6; unclear D gene. The V end lost 1 base, the J end lost 12 bases, and 7 bases lay between the germline ends. This CDR3 comprises 11 residues. Germline CDR1 reads GTSNPN; CDR2 reads SVGIG (reference sequence). In DNA, the CDR3 is TGTGCCTGGAGTGATAACGGACCCCTCCACTTT. Its protein is CAWSDNGPLHF.

The table lists this clonotype with many counts. The chain links TRBV7-8 to TRBJ2-6; weak D call: TRBD2 (5 bases). The ends were cut back, 0 bases at V and 0 bases at J, with 15 bases in the middle. This CDR3 is built from 19 residues. Per germline, CDR1 SGHVS and CDR2 FQNEAQ. CDR3 nucleotide sequence: TGTGCCAGCAGCTTAGCGCCTCGCCAGAGGGCCTCTGGGGCCAACGTCCTGACTTTC. Protein sequence: CASSLAPRQRASGANVLTF.

This clonotype was seen only a few times. A much larger clone lies a single base off, so this may be a read error. The J gene is TRBJ2-3, the V gene TRBV5-4; either TRBD1 or TRBD2 may fit D (6 bases each). The V end was cut by 1 base, the J end by 3 bases, with 12 bases between. Germline V lookup: CDR1 SGHNT, CDR2 YYREEE (reference sequence). This CDR3 region has 15 residues. CDR3 in DNA: TGTGCCAGCAGCTTGTGGGGGGCCGGGACAGATACGCAGTATTTT. Protein: CASSLWGAGTDTQYF. Filled out from reference TRBV5-4 and TRBJ2-3, the complete variable domain reads ETGVTQSPTHLIKTRGQQVTLRCSSQSGHNTVSWYQQALGQGPQFIFQYYREEENGRGNFPPRFSGLQFPNYSSELNVNALELDDSALYLCASSLWGAGTDTQYFGPGTRLTVL.

Many counts were recorded for this clonotype. The genes are TRBV6-6 and TRBJ1-6, with TRBD1 as a possible D gene (5 bases). Germline V CDR1 and CDR2: MNHNY, SVGAGI (reference sequence). The V and J ends lost 2 bases and 6 bases respectively, with 11 bases between them. The CDR3 is made up of 15 amino acids. The DNA for the CDR3 is TGTGCCAGCAGTTACCCGATGCAGGGTAATTCACCCCTCCACTTT. It codes for CASSYPMQGNSPLHF.

CDR3 protein: CASSIASGSTQHF. CDR3 bases: TGTGCCAGTAGTATAGCTAGCGGGAGCACCCAGCATTTT. The V gene is TRBV19, the J gene TRBJ1-5; D uncertain. This CDR3 region has 13 residues. Germline CDR1 LNHDA, CDR2 SQIVND (reference sequence). V lost 1 base, J lost 11 bases, and 12 bases lay in between.

There are many counts of this clonotype. J is TRBJ1-5 and V is TRBV12-3 or TRBV12-4; no clear D gene. The CDR3 contains 15 residues. Between the trimmed V and J ends, which lost 2 bases and 4 bases, there was a span of 12 bases. The CDR3 loop reads CASSLSPERNQPQHF. The CDR3 DNA follows: TGTGCCAGCAGTTTAAGTCCAGAAAGGAATCAGCCCCAGCATTTT.

In this sample, this clonotype turned up many times. The chain uses TRBV15 and TRBJ2-7, with TRBD2 as a possible D gene (5 bases). The CDR3 is made up of 13 amino acids. Germline V gene data show CDR1 as LNHNV and CDR2 as YYDKDF (reference sequence). The germline V and J ends were trimmed by 4 bases and 3 bases, with 10 bases remaining between them. The CDR3: CATSTGSFYEQYF. The CDR3, as DNA: TGTGCCACCAGCACGGGAAGTTTCTACGAGCAGTACTTC.

This clonotype was seen many times. The CDR3 here is CATSDRTSYTPDTQYF. CDR3 sequence (DNA): TGTGCCACCAGTGATAGGACTAGCTACACTCCCGATACGCAGTATTTT. V gene TRBV24-1 combines with J gene TRBJ2-3, with 8 bases identical to TRBD2. Trimming at V came to 3 bases and at J to 6 bases, leaving 10 bases not matched to a gene. CDR1 KGHDR and CDR2 SFDVKD come from the germline V gene. There are 16 residues in the CDR3.

The CDR3 DNA is TGTGCCAGCAGCTTTGCGGCAGGCAATCAGCCCCAGTACTTC. It specifies CASSFAAGNQPQYF. V is TRBV7-8 and J is TRBJ2-5; unclear D gene. V gave up 3 bases and J gave up 9 bases, with 17 bases separating them. Looked up from germline, CDR1 is SGHVS and CDR2 is FQNEAQ. The CDR3 spans 14 residues.

The chain carries TRBV6-1 and TRBJ1-5, with D uncertain. The CDR3 spans 14 residues. Deletions cut 7 bases from V and 0 bases from J, with 10 bases between. Germline V gene data show CDR1 as MNHNS and CDR2 as SASEGT. Written as DNA, the CDR3 is TGTGCCAGCACTGGACCCTATAGCAATCAGCCCCAGCATTTT. This translates into CASTGPYSNQPQHF.

The gene calls are TRBV6-1 and TRBJ2-3; D is unresolved. Germline-derived CDR1 and CDR2 are MNHNS and SASEGT. The germline V and J ends were trimmed by 8 bases and 2 bases, with 23 bases remaining between them. This CDR3 is built from 17 residues. The DNA of the CDR3 is TGTGCCAGCTCGCGCTCTCTCAGTGTTATTAACACAGATACGCAGTATTTT. Protein product: CASSRSLSVINTDTQYF.

This clonotype was picked up many times. This chain connects TRBV19 to TRBJ1-5; possible D gene TRBD1, 5 bases. The V gene's germline CDR1 is LNHDA and CDR2 SQIVND (reference sequence). The germline V and J ends were trimmed by 5 bases and 2 bases, with 19 bases remaining between them. The CDR3 spans 17 residues. In DNA form, the CDR3 reads TGTGCCAGTAGTGTTACAGGAGGGACTGGGCGCAATCAGCCCCAGCATTTT. Protein product: CASSVTGGTGRNQPQHF.

At least ten counts were recorded for this clonotype. A much bigger clone sits one base away, suggesting this may be a read error. The J gene is TRBJ2-7, the V gene TRBV20-1; D perhaps matches TRBD2 (5 bases). The length of the CDR3 is 16 residues. The ends were cut back, 3 bases at V and 4 bases at J, with 22 bases in the middle. CDR1 and CDR2 (germline): DFQATT, SNEGSKA (reference sequence). The CDR3 DNA sequence: TGCAGTGCTAGTTTAAACGGGGTAGCGACCCTTTACGAGCAGTACTTC. Its protein is CSASLNGVATLYEQYF.

This clonotype came up many times. The chain couples TRBV10-2 to TRBJ2-1; 14 bases are shared with TRBD2. Trimming at V came to 6 bases and at J to 3 bases, leaving 1 base not matched to a gene. The CDR3 contains 15 residues. Germline values: CDR1 WSHSY, CDR2 SAAADI. CDR3 sequence reads: CASRGTSGSYNEQFF. The CDR3 coding sequence is TGCGCCAGCAGGGGGACTAGCGGGAGCTACAATGAGCAGTTCTTC.